This entry lists 15 T cell receptor beta chains sequenced from one sample in a study of early T cells in non-severe SARS-CoV-2 infection. TCRdb reprocessed the 5' RACE reads with MiXCR, giving one entry per CDR3 protein. This sample has under 35,000 distinct CDR3 sequences; over 8.5% occur once, and the top ten carry around 15%. Sample: whole blood. The receptors were sampled from an adult who was a healthcare worker with PCR-confirmed SARS-CoV-2 infection or an uninfected control (not recorded which).

The sample holds many counts of this clonotype. J is TRBJ2-4 and V is TRBV18, with 7 bases lining up with TRBD1. Trimming removed 5 bases from V and 0 bases from J; junction bases left unmatched: 7. Germline assignment: CDR1 KGHSH and CDR2 LQKENI. CDR3 length equals 16 residues. DNA for the CDR3: TGTGCCAGCTCATCACAGGGGATGGGAGCCAAAAACATTCAGTACTTC. Amino acid sequence: CASSSQGMGAKNIQYF.

The table lists this clonotype with a few counts. This rearrangement joins TRBV9 to TRBJ2-5; TRBD1 might be the D (5 bases). This CDR3 has 15 residues. Deletions cut 0 bases from V and 2 bases from J, with 11 bases between. CDR1 and CDR2 from the germline V gene are SGDLS and YYNGEE. The CDR3 spells CASSVGPTVQETQYF. CDR3 nucleotides: TGTGCCAGCAGCGTAGGGCCGACAGTTCAAGAGACCCAGTACTTC.

This clonotype occurred many times. This chain uses TRBV7-2 with TRBJ1-3; 8 positions agree with TRBD1. The V and J ends lost 1 base and 4 bases, in that order; junction bases with no gene match: 6. The germline V gene has CDR1 SGHTA and CDR2 FQGNSA. CDR3 length equals 16 residues. For the CDR3, the DNA is TGTGCCAGCAGCTTAGAGGGCACAGGGGGAGGAAACACCATATATTTT. Encoded protein: CASSLEGTGGGNTIYF.

This clonotype was counted at least ten times. J is TRBJ2-7 and V is TRBV3-1; D remains unclear. Trimming stripped 1 base from V and 5 bases from J, with 12 bases between. Germline CDR1 is LGHDT and CDR2 is YNNKEL (reference sequence). This CDR3 is 14 amino acids long. In DNA form, the CDR3 reads TGTGCCAGCAGCCAAGCCGGGCAGGTAGACGAGCAGTACTTC. It codes for CASSQAGQVDEQYF.

This clonotype was observed many times. The chain carries TRBV12-3 or TRBV12-4 and TRBJ2-2; no reliable D call. There are 10 residues in the CDR3. V was clipped by 10 bases and J by 6 bases, with 6 bases between them. CDR3 sequence (DNA): TGTGCCACCCTAGCCGGGGAGCTGTTTTTT. Protein sequence: CATLAGELFF.

This clonotype is medium-sized in the sample. The chain couples TRBV6-2 or TRBV6-3 to TRBJ2-5; a weak D match, TRBD2 (6 bases). CDR3 length: 13 amino acids. The V end lost 4 bases, the J end lost 5 bases, and 11 bases lay between the germline ends. Germline loops: CDR1 MNHEY, CDR2 SVGEGT. CDR3 amino acids: CASSSLAWETQYF. CDR3 DNA sequence: TGTGCCAGCAGTTCCCTAGCGTGGGAGACCCAGTACTTC.

V usage is TRBV10-3 and J usage is TRBJ2-2, with D maybe TRBD1 (6 bases). The CDR3 extends over 14 amino acids. Between the trimmed V and J ends, which lost 7 bases and 0 bases, there was a span of 9 bases. Germline V gene lookup returns CDR1 ENHRY and CDR2 SYGVKD. Written as DNA, the CDR3 is TGTGCCATCATCGGGACAACGAACACCGGGGAGCTGTTTTTT. Encoded protein: CAIIGTTNTGELFF.

There are many counts of this clonotype. The chain combines TRBV7-9 with TRBJ2-5; D is ambiguous. V gave up 7 bases and J gave up 0 bases, with 9 bases separating them. The CDR3 totals 13 residues. Germline V gives CDR1 SEHNR, CDR2 FQNEAQ (reference sequence). The CDR3 loop is CASKEADQETQYF. The CDR3 DNA follows: TGTGCCAGCAAAGAAGCAGACCAAGAGACCCAGTACTTC. The whole variable domain, remainder taken from reference TRBV7-9 and TRBJ2-5, is DTGVSQNPRHKITKRGQNVTFRCDPISEHNRLYWYRQTLGQGPEFLTYFQNEAQLEKSRLLSDRFSAERPKGSFSTLEIQRTEQGDSAMYLCASKEADQETQYFGPGTRLLVL.

This clonotype was counted between two and nine times. V and J are TRBV9 and TRBJ2-1, with 9 bases aligning to TRBD1. J lost 6 bases, V lost 0 bases, and 4 bases had no gene match. In germline, CDR1 is SGDLS, CDR2 YYNGEE. The length of the CDR3 is 15 residues. The CDR3 here is CASSVAGQGVNEQFF. DNA for the CDR3: TGTGCCAGCAGCGTAGCGGGACAGGGTGTCAATGAGCAGTTCTTC.

Many counts were recorded for this clonotype. V usage is TRBV5-5 and J usage is TRBJ2-3; 7 bases align to TRBD2. Germline V CDR1 and CDR2: SGHKS, YYEKEE (reference sequence). CDR3 size: 15 residues. V was clipped by 2 bases and J by 5 bases; unmatched bases: 8. CDR3 sequence reads: CASSFLAGVQDTQYF. CDR3 nucleotides: TGTGCCAGCAGCTTTCTCGCGGGGGTTCAAGATACGCAGTATTTT.

This clonotype was counted at least ten times. The chain uses TRBV7-3 and TRBJ1-6; possible D gene TRBD1, 5 bases. With 1 base removed from V and 6 bases from J, the gap between germline ends came to 13 bases. CDR3 length: 16 residues. From germline, CDR1 is SGHTA and CDR2 FQGTGA. The CDR3 DNA is TGTGCCAGCAGCTTAAGGGGCCTATCTTCTAATTCACCCCTCCACTTT. Translating gives CASSLRGLSSNSPLHF.

CDR3 DNA sequence: TGCAGCGTTGGTCAGAGACAGGGCAGAGAGCAGTACTTC. It encodes CSVGQRQGREQYF. The chain carries TRBV29-1 and TRBJ2-7, with TRBD1 matching over 7 bases. Germline V gene data show CDR1 as SQVTM and CDR2 as ANQGSEA. Germline trimming cut 4 bases from V and 7 bases from J; bases unmatched to any gene: 10. This CDR3 has 13 amino acids.

This clonotype was recorded many times. The gene calls are TRBV6-6 and TRBJ2-2; D could derive from TRBD1 or TRBD2 (5 bases each). Trimming took off 6 bases at V and 0 bases at J, with 11 bases between the two ends. The CDR3 consists of 15 residues. Per the germline V gene, CDR1 is MNHNY and CDR2 is SVGAGI (reference sequence). The CDR3 nucleotides are TGTGCCAGCAGAGAGGGCAGGGCGAACACCGGGGAGCTGTTTTTT. This encodes CASREGRANTGELFF.

This clonotype was picked up many times. The chain has TRBV10-1 and TRBJ2-1, with D hard to call. The CDR3 is made up of 14 amino acids. CDR1 is WNHNN, CDR2 SYGVQD, per germline (reference sequence). Trimming cost V 2 bases and J 4 bases, with 9 bases left between them. This CDR3 reads CASSEGQSYNEQFF. In nucleotides, the CDR3 is TGCGCCAGCAGTGAGGGGCAGTCATACAATGAGCAGTTCTTC.

The chain employs TRBV29-1 and TRBJ1-3; unclear D gene. Trimming cost V 3 bases and J 2 bases, with 5 bases left between them. The CDR3 totals 12 residues. Germline V CDR1 and CDR2: SQVTM, ANQGSEA. The CDR3 sequence is CSVEGPGNTIYF. In DNA form, the CDR3 reads TGCAGCGTTGAGGGTCCTGGAAACACCATATATTTT.